The next 26 T cell receptor beta chains were all read from a single sample in a study of T cells in Graves' hyperthyroidism and ophthalmopathy. Amplified regions were TCR beta CDR3 sequences from RNA transcripts. TCR CDR3 underwent first-round RT-PCR with the HTBI primer set. TCRdb re-derived calls from the multiplex PCR reads in MiXCR, one entry per CDR3 protein. The table has about 740,000 distinct CDR3 sequences, about 14% seen once. The specimen sequenced was blood. The receptors originated from a young woman with Graves' hyperthyroidism.

The chain is built from TRBV9 and TRBJ2-7; 12 nucleotides match TRBD2. Germline V lookup: CDR1 SGDLS, CDR2 YYNGEE. The length of the CDR3 is 15 residues. The V segment lost 3 bases and the J segment 5 bases; nucleotides outside the gene matches: 6. CDR3 sequence reads: CASSASSGRANEQYF. The CDR3 DNA follows: TGTGCCAGCAGCGCCTCTAGCGGGAGGGCCAACGAGCAGTACTTC.

The chain combines TRBV29-1 with TRBJ2-1, with 10 bases identical to TRBD2. The CDR3 contains 15 residues. The junction had 7 bases not matched to a gene; V was cut back by 5 bases and J by 3 bases. CDR1 is SQVTM and CDR2 is ANQGSEA in the germline V gene. The chain's CDR3 is CSVHSGTSVYNEQFF. In DNA, the CDR3 is TGCAGCGTTCATTCCGGGACTAGCGTCTACAATGAGCAGTTCTTC.

The chain combines TRBV7-9 with TRBJ2-1, with 8 bases that match TRBD2. The V segment lost 6 bases and the J segment 9 bases; nucleotides outside the gene matches: 16. Germline V gene data show CDR1 as SEHNR and CDR2 as FQNEAQ (reference sequence). The CDR3 is 16 amino acids. The CDR3 here is CASSSTKRERLSEQFF. The CDR3 region has the DNA TGTGCCAGCAGTTCAACCAAGCGGGAGCGCCTGAGTGAGCAGTTCTTC.

This clonotype was counted only a few times. CDR3 DNA sequence: TGTGCCAGTAGTTGGCTAGCGGGATTCACAGATACGCAGTATTTT. This codes for CASSWLAGFTDTQYF. The V call is TRBV19, the J call TRBJ2-3, with 9 nucleotides matching TRBD2. V shed 5 bases, J shed 2 bases, and the junction held 5 bases outside the gene matches. CDR1 is LNHDA and CDR2 is SQIVND in the germline V gene (reference sequence). The CDR3 length is 15 residues. The variable domain in full, completed from reference TRBV19 and TRBJ2-3, reads DGGITQSPKYLFRKEGQNVTLSCEQNLNHDAMYWYRQDPGQGLRLIYYSQIVNDFQKGDIAEGYSVSREKKESFPLTVTSAQKNPTAFYLCASSWLAGFTDTQYFGPGTRLTVL.

This clonotype was observed a few times. The chain combines TRBV28 with TRBJ2-1; 12 nucleotides match TRBD1. The germline gives CDR1 MDHEN, CDR2 SYDVKM. The junction had 7 bases not matched to a gene; V was cut back by 5 bases and J by 8 bases. The CDR3 is made up of 15 amino acids. The CDR3 DNA follows: TGTGCCAGCAGTAAAGGGGGGACAGGGGGCGATGAGCAGTTCTTC. Protein: CASSKGGTGGDEQFF.

The chain employs TRBV5-4 and TRBJ2-5; TRBD2 matches at 9 bases. V shed 2 bases and J 4 bases; nucleotides not matched to a gene: 24. There are 21 residues in the CDR3. CDR1 is SGHNT, CDR2 YYREEE, per germline (reference sequence). The CDR3, as DNA: TGTGCCAGCAGCTTTGGGTATACCGGTAGGCTAGCGGGACGGGGCCTAGAGACCCAGTACTTC. Translation: CASSFGYTGRLAGRGLETQYF. Complete variable domain (other parts from reference TRBV5-4 and TRBJ2-5): ETGVTQSPTHLIKTRGQQVTLRCSSQSGHNTVSWYQQALGQGPQFIFQYYREEENGRGNFPPRFSGLQFPNYSSELNVNALELDDSALYLCASSFGYTGRLAGRGLETQYFGPGTRLLVL.

This sequence joins TRBV6-1 and TRBJ1-5; 8 positions agree with TRBD1. The ends lost 6 bases at V and 6 bases at J; junction bases unmatched: 16. CDR3 length: 17 residues. Germline assignment: CDR1 MNHNS and CDR2 SASEGT. CDR3 sequence reads: CASSPGTGSGAIQPQHF. CDR3 bases: TGTGCCAGCAGCCCCGGGACAGGTTCTGGGGCAATTCAGCCCCAGCATTTT.

The chain uses TRBV27 and TRBJ1-4; a possible D gene is TRBD1 (5 bases). The CDR3 has 15 residues. In germline, CDR1 is MNHEY, CDR2 SMNVEV (reference sequence). Trimming removed 5 bases at V and 8 bases at J, with 18 bases between. CDR3 in DNA: TGTGCCAGCAGTCTAAGGGGCTTCAGTGGCGAAAAACTGTTTTTT. Its protein product is CASSLRGFSGEKLFF.

In this sample, this clonotype turned up a few times. CDR3 in amino acids: CASSPTEWWGYNEQFF. CDR3 DNA sequence: TGCGCCAGCAGCCCTACTGAGTGGTGGGGGTACAATGAGCAGTTCTTC. V and J are TRBV5-1 and TRBJ2-1, with D perhaps being TRBD1 or TRBD2 (5 bases each). The CDR3 sequence is 16 residues long. V gave up 4 bases and J gave up 4 bases, with 18 bases separating them. Germline V gene data show CDR1 as SGHRS and CDR2 as YFSETQ.

CDR3 amino acids: CASSPGAGLHQPQHF. The DNA of the CDR3 is TGTGCCAGCAGTCCCGGGGCGGGGCTACATCAGCCCCAGCATTTT. The chain combines TRBV28 with TRBJ1-5; the D gene is possibly TRBD1 (5 bases). The CDR3 sequence is 15 residues long. The germline CDR1 and CDR2 sequences are MDHEN and SYDVKM. V was clipped by 5 bases and J by 5 bases, with 16 bases between them.

This clonotype was counted ten times or more. The rearrangement links TRBV3-1 to TRBJ2-1; TRBD2 might be the D (6 bases). This CDR3 spans 14 amino acids. CDR1 is LGHDT, CDR2 YNNKEL, per germline (reference sequence). The V gene lost 5 bases and the J gene lost 10 bases, with 18 bases spanning the gap. The CDR3 coding sequence is TGTGCCAGCAGCACTGGGACTTTCGGTGCGGAGCAGTTCTTC. It codes for CASSTGTFGAEQFF.

This clonotype was picked up a small number of times. This chain connects TRBV29-1 to TRBJ1-2; 8 nucleotides line up with TRBD1. Trimming removed 6 bases from V and 0 bases from J; junction bases left unmatched: 6. The CDR3 is made up of 14 amino acids. Germline V gene lookup returns CDR1 SQVTM and CDR2 ANQGSEA. The CDR3: CSVLTGDPNYGYTF. The CDR3 region has the DNA TGCAGCGTCTTGACAGGGGACCCTAACTATGGCTACACCTTC.

This clonotype was seen repeatedly, ten times or more. This chain uses TRBV15 with TRBJ1-1, with unresolved D. With 0 bases removed from V and 5 bases from J, the gap between germline ends came to 13 bases. Germline assignment: CDR1 LNHNV and CDR2 YYDKDF (reference sequence). The CDR3 loop spans 15 amino acids. In DNA form, the CDR3 reads TGTGCCACCAGCAGAGATCTTGGGAGGTATACTGAAGCTTTCTTT. Amino acid sequence: CATSRDLGRYTEAFF.

The CDR3, as DNA: TGTGCCAGCTCACCAACGGGGGGGCCAGAGACCCAGTACTTC. Residues: CASSPTGGPETQYF. The chain joins TRBV18 to TRBJ2-5; 8 bases match TRBD2. Germline V gene sequence: CDR1 KGHSH, CDR2 LQKENI. There are 14 residues in the CDR3. With V trimmed by 2 bases and J by 4 bases, 3 bases remained unmatched.

This clonotype occurred a few times. The chain links TRBV6-2 or TRBV6-3 to TRBJ2-2, with 9 bases aligning to TRBD1. With V trimmed by 7 bases and J by 7 bases, 7 bases remained unmatched. This CDR3 has 14 residues. Per the germline V gene, CDR1 is MNHEY and CDR2 is SVGEGT. The CDR3, as DNA: TGTGCCAGCAAACCGGACAGGGGAGGCGGGGAGCTGTTTTTT. It translates to CASKPDRGGGELFF.

This clonotype occurred many times. The J gene is TRBJ1-3, the V gene TRBV12-3 or TRBV12-4; TRBD1 might be the D (5 bases). The CDR3 length is 14 residues. V lost 6 bases and J lost 0, with 9 bases in between. This chain's CDR3 is CASRRDSSGNTIYF. DNA of the CDR3: TGTGCCAGCAGAAGGGACTCCTCTGGAAACACCATATATTTT.

This clonotype occurred many times. The rearrangement links TRBV20-1 to TRBJ1-1; TRBD1 matches 10 bases. Germline V CDR1 and CDR2: DFQATT, SNEGSKA (reference sequence). The V and J ends lost 2 bases and 4 bases, in that order; junction bases with no gene match: 10. The CDR3 is 16 residues long. The CDR3 nucleotides are TGCAGTGCTAGACGGGACAGGGGAGTAGTAGGCACTGAAGCTTTCTTT. Translating it yields CSARRDRGVVGTEAFF.

The table lists this clonotype with many counts. V usage is TRBV28 and J usage is TRBJ2-1, with 9 bases that match TRBD1. Per germline, CDR1 MDHEN and CDR2 SYDVKM. This CDR3 has 16 residues. Losses at the gene ends were 2 bases for V and 7 bases for J; bases not matched to a gene: 9. CDR3 amino acids: CASSLLSMGQGNEQFF. The CDR3, as DNA: TGTGCCAGCAGTTTACTCTCAATGGGACAGGGAAATGAGCAGTTCTTC. The full variable domain, with the rest looked up from reference TRBV28 and TRBJ2-1, is DVKVTQSSRYLVKRTGEKVFLECVQDMDHENMFWYRQDPGLGLRLIYFSYDVKMKEKGDIPEGYSVSREKKERFSLILESASTNQTSMYLCASSLLSMGQGNEQFFGPGTRLTVL.

As regards this clonotype: A read error may explain this, as a much larger clone is one base away. The gene calls are TRBV3-1 and TRBJ2-1, with 8 bases lining up with TRBD2. Trimming took 4 bases from V and 0 from J; bases not matched to a gene: 11. The germline V gene encodes CDR1 LGHDT and CDR2 YNNKEL (reference sequence). This CDR3 is 18 amino acids long. Here the CDR3 DNA reads TGTGCCAGCAGCCCGGGACTAGACCTAACTCGCTCCTACAATGAGCAGTTCTTC. It translates to CASSPGLDLTRSYNEQFF.

This chain uses TRBV15 with TRBJ1-5; a possible D gene is TRBD1 (6 bases). There are 15 residues in the CDR3. The germline CDR1 and CDR2 sequences are LNHNV and YYDKDF (reference sequence). Deletions cut 7 bases from V and 5 bases from J, with 18 bases between. CDR3 sequence reads: CATKPPGDFDQPQHF. CDR3 sequence (DNA): TGTGCCACCAAACCTCCAGGGGATTTCGATCAGCCCCAGCATTTT.

This clonotype showed up many times. V usage is TRBV27 and J usage is TRBJ2-7; 9 bases are a match to TRBD1. The CDR3 covers 13 residues. CDR1 is MNHEY and CDR2 is SMNVEV in the germline V gene (reference sequence). The trim removed 6 bases at V and 5 bases at J, leaving 5 bases unmatched. In nucleotides, the CDR3 is TGTGCCAGCAGCCCGGACAGGGGAAACGAGCAGTACTTC. Translating gives CASSPDRGNEQYF.

This clonotype was seen repeatedly, ten times or more. The chain links TRBV7-2 to TRBJ2-7, with TRBD2 as a possible D gene (6 bases). V dropped 3 bases and J dropped 3 bases, with 12 bases sitting between them. This CDR3 is 14 amino acids long. In germline, CDR1 is SGHTA, CDR2 FQGNSA. For the CDR3, the DNA is TGTGCCAGCAGCTTCGCGGGATCTGGCTACGAGCAGTACTTC. Amino acid sequence: CASSFAGSGYEQYF.

This clonotype was seen only a few times. This chain uses TRBV5-5 with TRBJ1-5; D is unclear. The CDR3 has 15 residues. V was cut by 4 bases and J by 0 bases, with 11 bases left in between. In germline, CDR1 is SGHKS, CDR2 YYEKEE (reference sequence). For the CDR3, the DNA is TGTGCCAGCAGCCCAGACGGTGTTAGCAATCAGCCCCAGCATTTT. Residues: CASSPDGVSNQPQHF.

The table lists this clonotype with many counts. The chain links TRBV5-1 to TRBJ2-7; TRBD1 might be the D (6 bases). CDR1 SGHRS and CDR2 YFSETQ come from the germline V gene. The CDR3 has 13 residues. Trimming left V 4 bases short and J 3 bases short, with 11 bases between. The CDR3 sequence is CASSQTGNYEQYF. The CDR3 DNA follows: TGCGCCAGCAGCCAAACAGGGAACTACGAGCAGTACTTC.

This clonotype was detected a few times. Relative to the germline gene, one junction end is altered; a read error may explain this. The CDR3 loop reads CASSVEGLGQNYGYTF. CDR3 nucleotides: TGTGCCAGCAGCGTAGAGGGTCTGGGACAAAACTACGGCTACACCTTC. This chain connects TRBV9 to TRBJ1-2; D possibly corresponds to TRBD1 (6 bases). This CDR3 spans 16 amino acids. Germline CDR1 reads SGDLS; CDR2 reads YYNGEE.

The V and J genes are TRBV30 and TRBJ1-1; 7 nucleotides align to TRBD1. V lost 4 bases and J lost 0; bases outside the gene matches: 20. This CDR3 spans 19 amino acids. Germline CDR1 is GTSNPN and CDR2 is SVGIG (reference sequence). CDR3 sequence reads: CAWTGEMLGGLGMNTEAFF. The CDR3, as DNA: TGTGCCTGGACTGGGGAGATGTTAGGGGGCTTGGGGATGAACACTGAAGCTTTCTTT.